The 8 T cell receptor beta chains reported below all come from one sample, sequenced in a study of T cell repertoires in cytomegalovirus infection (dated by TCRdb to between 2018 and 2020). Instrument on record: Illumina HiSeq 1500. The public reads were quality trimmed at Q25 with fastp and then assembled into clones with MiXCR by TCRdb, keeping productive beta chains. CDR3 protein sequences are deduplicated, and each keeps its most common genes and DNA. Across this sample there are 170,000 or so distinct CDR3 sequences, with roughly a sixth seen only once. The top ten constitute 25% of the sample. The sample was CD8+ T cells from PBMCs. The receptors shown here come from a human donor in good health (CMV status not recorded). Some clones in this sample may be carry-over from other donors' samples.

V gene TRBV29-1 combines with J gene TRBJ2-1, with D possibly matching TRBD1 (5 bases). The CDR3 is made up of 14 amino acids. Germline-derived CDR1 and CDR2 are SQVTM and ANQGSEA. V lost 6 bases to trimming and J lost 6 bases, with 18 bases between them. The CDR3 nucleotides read TGCAGCGTGTCGACACCCGGCCAGGGCAATGAGCAGTTCTTC. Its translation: CSVSTPGQGNEQFF.

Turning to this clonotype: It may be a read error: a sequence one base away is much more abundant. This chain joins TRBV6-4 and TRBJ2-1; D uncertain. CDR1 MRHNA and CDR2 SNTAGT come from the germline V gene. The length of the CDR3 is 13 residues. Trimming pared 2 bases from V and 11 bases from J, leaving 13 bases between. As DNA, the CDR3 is TGTGCCAGCAGTGACGGCCCCACGGATCAGCAGTTCTTC. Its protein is CASSDGPTDQQFF.

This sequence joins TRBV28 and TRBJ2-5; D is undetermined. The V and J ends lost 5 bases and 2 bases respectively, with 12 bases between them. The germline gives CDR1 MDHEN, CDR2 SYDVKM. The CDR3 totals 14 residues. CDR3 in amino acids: CASSPVGSQETQYF. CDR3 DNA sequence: TGTGCCAGCAGTCCCGTAGGCAGTCAAGAGACCCAGTACTTC.

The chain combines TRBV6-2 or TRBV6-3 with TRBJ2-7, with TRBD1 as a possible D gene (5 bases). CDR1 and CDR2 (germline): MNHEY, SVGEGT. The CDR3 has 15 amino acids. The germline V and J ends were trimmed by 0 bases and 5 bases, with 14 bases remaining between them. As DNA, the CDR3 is TGTGCCAGCAGTTACTCGACCGGCAGGGCCAACGAGCAGTACTTC. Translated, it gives CASSYSTGRANEQYF.

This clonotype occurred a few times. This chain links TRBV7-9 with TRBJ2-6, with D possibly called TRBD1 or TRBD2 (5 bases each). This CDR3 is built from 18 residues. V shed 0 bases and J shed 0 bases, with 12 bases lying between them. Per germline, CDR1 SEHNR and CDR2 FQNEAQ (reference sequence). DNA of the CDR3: TGTGCCAGCAGCTTAGCGCATCCGGGGCTCTCTGGGGCCAACGTCCTGACTTTC. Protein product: CASSLAHPGLSGANVLTF.

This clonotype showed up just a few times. The CDR3 sequence: CASREREGRLSEKLFF. The CDR3 DNA follows: TGTGCCAGCAGGGAAAGGGAAGGGCGCCTCAGTGAAAAACTGTTTTTT. The V gene is TRBV6-6, the J gene TRBJ1-4; no reliable D call. Deletions cut 6 bases from V and 7 bases from J, with 21 bases between. Germline CDR1 and CDR2: MNHNY and SVGAGI (reference sequence). This CDR3 contains 16 residues.

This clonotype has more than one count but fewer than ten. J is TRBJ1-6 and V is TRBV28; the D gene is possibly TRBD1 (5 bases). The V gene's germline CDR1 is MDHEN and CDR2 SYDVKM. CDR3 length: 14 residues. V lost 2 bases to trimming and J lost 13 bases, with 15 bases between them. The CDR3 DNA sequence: TGTGCCAGCAGTTTAGGGGACGGATCGTTCCCCCTCCACTTT. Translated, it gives CASSLGDGSFPLHF.

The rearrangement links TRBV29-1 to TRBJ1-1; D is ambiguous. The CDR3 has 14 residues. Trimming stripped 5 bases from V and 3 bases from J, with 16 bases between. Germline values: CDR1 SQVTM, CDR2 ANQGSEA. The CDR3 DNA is TGCAGCGTTTCCAACCGGAACAGCTACACTGAAGCTTTCTTT. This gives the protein CSVSNRNSYTEAFF.